Listed below are T cell receptor beta chains from one sample, sequenced in a study of Graves' ophthalmopathy and Graves' hyperthyroidism. TCRdb reanalysed the multiplex PCR reads using MiXCR and keeps one entry per CDR3 protein. The sample lists 650,000 to 900,000 distinct CDR3 sequences; roughly 40% were seen once. Source material: peripheral blood. Source of these receptors: an adult man with Graves' ophthalmopathy. The conserved cysteine and the conserved F or W are not part of the CDR3 here.

v_gene	j_gene	CDR3aa
TRBV19	TRBJ1-5	ASSMGARNSNQPQH
TRBV2	TRBJ2-7	ASSGGRGYGQY
TRBV5-1	TRBJ2-5	ASSLPSGTSGTPQETQY
TRBV7-9	TRBJ1-6	ASSLVNSPLH
TRBV25-1	TRBJ1-4	ASRSEHKLF
TRBV20-1	TRBJ2-5	SVAGTSPETQY
TRBV2	TRBJ1-1	ASTPGRGWGEAF
TRBV9	TRBJ1-1	ASSEDRGLTEAF
TRBV7-2	TRBJ2-5	ASSGGPKETQY
TRBV7-2	TRBJ2-6	ASSLVQGSGANVLT
TRBV7-9	TRBJ1-1	ASSLMSVGNTEAF
TRBV7-9	TRBJ1-2	ASSFNGAGGSQRYGYT
TRBV7-9	TRBJ2-2	ASSGSRGNTGELF
TRBV5-1	TRBJ1-1	ASSLSPGVGTEAF
TRBV2	TRBJ1-2	ASRDREDYGYT
TRBV20-1	TRBJ2-7	SANRGLGEQY
TRBV2	TRBJ1-2	ASSRAGPRQGRDGYT
TRBV24-1	TRBJ2-7	ASKLQGAGVYEQY
TRBV7-2	TRBJ1-2	ASSQMGVGNYGYT
TRBV11-2	TRBJ2-5	ASSLGGTGAETQY
TRBV10-3	TRBJ2-5	ASTDGGYQETQY
TRBV7-2	TRBJ2-5	ASSPKVHEETQY
TRBV9	TRBJ1-6	ASSHSGGDSPLH
TRBV15	TRBJ1-1	ATSRVLSEVAAF
TRBV7-9	TRBJ2-5	ASSLWSGGTPFETQY
TRBV2	TRBJ2-2	ASRRSRGDTGELF
TRBV19	TRBJ1-5	ASTQGLNQPQH
TRBV24-1	TRBJ1-5	ATSDPETGATNQPQH
TRBV7-9	TRBJ2-2	ASSLALSTGELF
TRBV10-3	TRBJ1-4	AIINSWGLEKLF
TRBV7-2	TRBJ1-2	ASSRAGQGVGAYGYT
TRBV5-1	TRBJ2-6	ASSLGTVGANVLT
TRBV12-3/TRBV12-4	TRBJ1-1	ASSSSQMNTEAF
TRBV19	TRBJ2-7	ASSIAVLSYEQY
TRBV5-1	TRBJ1-5	ASSAQYSNQPQH
TRBV7-2	TRBJ2-1	ASSRIYNEQF
TRBV24-1	TRBJ1-5	ATSDPGGRHQPQH
TRBV10-3	TRBJ2-5	AISTPSSASGQETQY
TRBV24-1	TRBJ2-3	ATSELASGSTDTQY
TRBV7-6	TRBJ2-2	ASSLAQGAGELF
TRBV9	TRBJ1-2	ASSNSGQGNYGYT
TRBV10-3	TRBJ1-2	AISTGLANYGYT
TRBV28	TRBJ2-7	ASTPSGIHEQY
TRBV5-1	TRBJ1-1	ASSLEGGAEAF
TRBV11-1	TRBJ2-7	AGSLEVHTEQY
TRBV7-2	TRBJ2-6	ASRNPGANVLT
TRBV25-1	TRBJ1-2	ASLVAGVNYGYT
TRBV20-1	TRBJ2-5	SAQTGQETQY
TRBV29-1	TRBJ2-5	SQDSAAGETQY
TRBV6-5	TRBJ1-2	ASSRAMGVYGYT
TRBV7-9	TRBJ2-5	ASSLAPMGETQY
TRBV7-2	TRBJ2-5	ASSIELAGAETQY
TRBV6-6	TRBJ2-7	ASSYSRGGGEQY
TRBV12-3/TRBV12-4	TRBJ2-7	ASSWDRGPTYEQY
TRBV20-1	TRBJ2-2	SAMDRGNTGELF